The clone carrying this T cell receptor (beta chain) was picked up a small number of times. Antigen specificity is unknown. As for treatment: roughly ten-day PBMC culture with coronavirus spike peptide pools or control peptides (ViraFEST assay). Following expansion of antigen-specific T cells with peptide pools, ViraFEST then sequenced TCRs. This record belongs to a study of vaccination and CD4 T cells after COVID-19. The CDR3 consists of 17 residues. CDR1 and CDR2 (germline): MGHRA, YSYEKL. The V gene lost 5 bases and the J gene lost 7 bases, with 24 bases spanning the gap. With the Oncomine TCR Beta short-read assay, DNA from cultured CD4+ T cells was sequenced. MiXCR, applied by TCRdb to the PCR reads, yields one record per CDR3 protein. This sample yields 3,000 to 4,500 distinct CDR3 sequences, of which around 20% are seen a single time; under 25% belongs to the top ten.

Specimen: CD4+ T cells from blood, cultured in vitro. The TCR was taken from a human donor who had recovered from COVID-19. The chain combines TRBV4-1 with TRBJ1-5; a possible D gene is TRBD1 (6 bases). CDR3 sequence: CASSDTAVQGIRQPQHF. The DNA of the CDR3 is TGCGCCAGCAGCGACACGGCCGTACAGGGAATCAGGCAGCCCCAGCATTTT.